The 8 T cell receptor beta chains listed next were all sequenced from one sample in a study of CD8 T cells in Susac syndrome. The RNA, about 0.5 to 1 ug, was put through reverse transcription using random hexamers. In TCRdb, the immunoSEQ multiplex PCR reads were re-called with MiXCR into one record per CDR3 protein. The table shows about 300,000 distinct CDR3 sequences, with around nine tenths occurring only once. Sequencing was done on a sample of CD8+ T cells from PBMCs. Receptor source: a human donor with multiple sclerosis.

The V and J genes are TRBV7-9 and TRBJ2-7; D not certain. Trimming shortened V by 1 base and J by 0 bases, and 7 bases separated the two germline ends. This CDR3 comprises 14 residues. CDR1 is SEHNR and CDR2 is FQNEAQ in the germline V gene (reference sequence). The CDR3 DNA follows: TGTGCCAGCAGCTTAGAGGCCAGCTCCTACGAGCAGTACTTC. Translation gives CASSLEASSYEQYF. The variable domain in full, with the rest retrieved from reference TRBV7-9 and TRBJ2-7, is DTGVSQNPRHKITKRGQNVTFRCDPISEHNRLYWYRQTLGQGPEFLTYFQNEAQLEKSRLLSDRFSAERPKGSFSTLEIQRTEQGDSAMYLCASSLEASSYEQYFGPGTRLTVT.

The chain joins TRBV27 to TRBJ2-7; 8 positions agree with TRBD1. This CDR3 comprises 14 residues. Germline V gene sequence: CDR1 MNHEY, CDR2 SMNVEV (reference sequence). Trimming cost V 0 bases and J 6 bases; bases outside gene matches: 4. DNA of the CDR3: TGTGCCAGCAGTTTATCGAGGACAGGGCGCGAGCAGTACTTC. It encodes CASSLSRTGREQYF.

The chain joins TRBV6-2 or TRBV6-3 to TRBJ2-1; the match to TRBD2 covers 10 bases. Looked up from germline, CDR1 is MNHEY and CDR2 is SVGEGT. The CDR3 has 16 amino acids. V was clipped by 1 base and J by 3 bases; unmatched bases: 3. The CDR3 nucleotides are TGTGCCAGCAGTTACTTATCTAGCGGGGGCTACAATGAGCAGTTCTTC. This sequence encodes CASSYLSSGGYNEQFF.

The chain carries TRBV4-3 and TRBJ1-1; D uncertain. From germline, CDR1 is LGHNA and CDR2 YSLEER. This CDR3 spans 14 amino acids. Trimming shortened V by 3 bases and J by 3 bases, and 11 bases separated the two germline ends. CDR3 nucleotide sequence: TGCGCCAGCAGCCACGAGGTTACTTACACTGAAGCTTTCTTT. Translation gives CASSHEVTYTEAFF.

The chain employs TRBV5-4 and TRBJ2-2; 12 bases fit TRBD2. The germline CDR1 and CDR2 sequences are SGHNT and YYREEE (reference sequence). The CDR3 has 16 amino acids. V lost 0 bases and J lost 5; bases outside the gene matches: 2. CDR3 sequence: CASSLASGRVTGELFF. The CDR3 DNA sequence: TGTGCCAGCAGCTTGGCTAGCGGGAGGGTGACCGGGGAGCTGTTTTTT. Together with reference TRBV5-4 and TRBJ2-2, the CDR3 gives the full variable domain: ETGVTQSPTHLIKTRGQQVTLRCSSQSGHNTVSWYQQALGQGPQFIFQYYREEENGRGNFPPRFSGLQFPNYSSELNVNALELDDSALYLCASSLASGRVTGELFFGEGSRLTVL.

In its sample, this clonotype was seen a few times. The chain employs TRBV28 and TRBJ2-3; D gene uncertain. V lost 6 bases, J lost 0 bases, and 10 bases lay in between. Germline CDR1 reads MDHEN; CDR2 reads SYDVKM. The CDR3 contains 14 residues. CDR3: CASSASGSTDTQYF. The DNA for the CDR3 is TGTGCCAGCAGCGCCTCGGGTAGCACAGATACGCAGTATTTT.

The chain combines TRBV13 with TRBJ2-7, with D tentatively TRBD2 (5 bases). With 3 bases removed from V and 6 bases from J, the gap between germline ends came to 6 bases. This CDR3 has 11 amino acids. Germline V lookup: CDR1 PRHDT, CDR2 FYEKMQ (reference sequence). CDR3 sequence (DNA): TGTGCCAGCAGCTTGGAGGCCGAGCAGTACTTC. Protein product: CASSLEAEQYF.

V gene TRBV16 combines with J gene TRBJ1-5, with TRBD1 matching 7 bases. V was pared by 4 bases and J by 5 bases, with 2 bases of the junction left unmatched. Germline V lookup: CDR1 KGHSY, CDR2 FQNENV. The CDR3 contains 13 residues. This CDR3 is CASSRDSYQPQHF. CDR3 nucleotides: TGTGCCAGCAGCCGGGACAGTTATCAGCCCCAGCATTTT.